The clone carrying this T cell receptor beta chain was observed many times. This sample was taken from a study of T cell repertoires in cytomegalovirus infection. This CDR3 has 16 residues. Trimming left V 4 bases short and J 2 bases short, with 16 bases between. Per germline, CDR1 SGHVS and CDR2 FQNEAQ. TCRdb re-called the reads with MiXCR, one entry per CDR3 protein. Of almost 300,000 distinct CDR3 sequences in the sample, around 10% were seen once. The sequence came from a human donor in good health (CMV status not recorded). Some clones in this sample may be carry-over from other donors' samples. Sequenced sample: PBMCs. This rearrangement joins TRBV7-8 to TRBJ2-3, with D perhaps TRBD1 or TRBD2 (5 bases each). CDR3 protein: CASSWDAYLSTDTQYF. The CDR3 nucleotides are TGTGCCAGCAGCTGGGACGCCTACCTATCCACAGATACGCAGTATTTT.